These 25 T cell receptor beta chains came from one sample sequenced in a study of regulatory T cells in long-lasting Graves disease. The authors built TCR beta libraries using iRepertoire HTBI primers and Arm-PCR of CDR3 regions. TCRdb re-analysed the multiplex PCR reads in MiXCR, keeping a single row per CDR3 protein. The sample lists approximately 360,000 distinct CDR3 sequences, roughly 25% occurring once. As to time point: persistent/refractory GD, antithyroid drugs over 5 years with positive TRAb. RNA from PBMCs was the source of the TCR library. Sequencing used peripheral blood mononuclear cells (PBMCs), obtained when the disease was refractory, from a patient treated with antithyroid drugs. The origin of the receptors is a woman between 40 and 50 years old with Graves disease.

This clonotype has ten or more counts. This chain links TRBV7-3 with TRBJ2-2; D unresolved. Deletions cut 8 bases from V and 1 base from J, with 8 bases between. Germline V CDR1 and CDR2: SGHTA, FQGTGA. The CDR3 runs 13 residues. CDR3 nucleotide sequence: TGTGCCAGCCGTAGTGGGAACACCGGGGAGCTGTTTTTT. It codes for CASRSGNTGELFF. Full variable domain (outside the CDR3, taken from reference TRBV7-3 and TRBJ2-2): GAGVSQTPSNKVTEKGKYVELRCDPISGHTALYWYRQSLGQGPEFLIYFQGTGAADDSGLPNDRFFAVRPEGSVSTLKIQRTERGDSAVYLCASRSGNTGELFFGEGSRLTVL.

This clonotype was observed at least ten times. The rearrangement joins TRBV6-1 to TRBJ2-2; D call uncertain. There are 13 residues in the CDR3. CDR1 and CDR2 from the germline V gene are MNHNS and SASEGT. V lost 6 bases and J 6 bases, leaving 11 bases between the germline ends. The CDR3 is CASSRSSPGELFF. CDR3 in DNA: TGTGCCAGCAGCCGTAGCTCTCCCGGGGAGCTGTTTTTT.

This clonotype was found many times. This chain connects TRBV6-5 to TRBJ1-1; D unclear. Germline V CDR1 and CDR2: MNHEY, SVGAGI. The V end lost 0 bases, the J end lost 1 base, and 9 bases lay between the germline ends. CDR3 length: 15 residues. The CDR3 sequence is CASSYSTLGNTEAFF. In DNA, the CDR3 is TGTGCCAGCAGTTACTCAACCCTCGGGAACACTGAAGCTTTCTTT.

This clonotype was detected ten times or more. The chain carries TRBV28 and TRBJ2-2; perhaps TRBD2 as D (6 bases). Trimming took 4 bases from V and 5 from J, leaving 23 bases between them. The CDR3 has 18 amino acids. CDR1 and CDR2 (germline): MDHEN, SYDVKM. This chain's CDR3 is CASSSPGAGSSGTGELFF. DNA of the CDR3: TGTGCCAGCAGTTCCCCCGGGGCGGGATCCTCCGGTACCGGGGAGCTGTTTTTT.

The J gene is TRBJ2-3, the V gene TRBV7-9; D is uncertain. Germline lookup yields CDR1 SEHNR and CDR2 FQNEAQ (reference sequence). The V gene lost 7 bases and the J gene lost 6 bases, with 11 bases spanning the gap. The CDR3 runs to 12 residues. Written as DNA, the CDR3 is TGTGCCAGCACTCCAACCTCGGATACGCAGTATTTT. This gives the protein CASTPTSDTQYF. Looking up the rest from reference TRBV7-9 and TRBJ2-3 gives the full variable domain: DTGVSQNPRHKITKRGQNVTFRCDPISEHNRLYWYRQTLGQGPEFLTYFQNEAQLEKSRLLSDRFSAERPKGSFSTLEIQRTEQGDSAMYLCASTPTSDTQYFGPGTRLTVL.

The V and J genes are TRBV19 and TRBJ2-1; 9 bases are shared with TRBD2. The CDR3 is made up of 16 amino acids. CDR1 and CDR2 (germline): LNHDA, SQIVND (reference sequence). V was clipped by 5 bases and J by 7 bases; unmatched bases: 12. DNA of the CDR3: TGTGCCAGTAGTCTCGTTGGGCTAGCGGGACTAAATGAGCAGTTCTTC. It encodes CASSLVGLAGLNEQFF.

The chain couples TRBV15 to TRBJ1-5, with D unresolved. The germline gives CDR1 LNHNV, CDR2 YYDKDF (reference sequence). The CDR3 consists of 14 residues. The V end was cut by 2 bases, the J end by 5 bases, with 10 bases between. CDR3 in DNA: TGTGCCACCAGCAGATTACAGTTTGATCAGCCCCAGCATTTT. Residues: CATSRLQFDQPQHF. Drawing the rest from reference TRBV15 and TRBJ1-5, the complete variable domain is DAMVIQNPRYQVTQFGKPVTLSCSQTLNHNVMYWYQQKSSQAPKLLFHYYDKDFNNEADTPDNFQSRRPNTSFCFLDIRSPGLGDTAMYLCATSRLQFDQPQHFGDGTRLSIL.

In its sample, this clonotype was seen many times. The J gene is TRBJ2-5, the V gene TRBV28; D is uncertain. Germline CDR1 and CDR2: MDHEN and SYDVKM. This CDR3 comprises 13 residues. Trimming stripped 6 bases from V and 3 bases from J, with 11 bases between. This CDR3 is CASSPGVKETQYF. The CDR3 region has the DNA TGTGCCAGCAGCCCAGGAGTCAAAGAGACCCAGTACTTC.

This clonotype was counted ten times or more. The chain carries TRBV10-3 and TRBJ1-2; D gene ambiguous. This CDR3 contains 11 residues. Germline V gene lookup returns CDR1 ENHRY and CDR2 SYGVKD. Deletions cut 3 bases from V and 8 bases from J, with 7 bases between. This CDR3 is CAISDDRGYTF. CDR3 bases: TGTGCCATCAGTGACGATCGGGGCTACACCTTC.

This chain connects TRBV4-1 to TRBJ2-7; D gene uncertain. CDR1 is MGHRA, CDR2 YSYEKL, per germline. V dropped 4 bases and J dropped 7 bases, with 20 bases sitting between them. The CDR3 sequence is 15 residues long. The CDR3 loop is CASSPLYGPWEEQYF. As DNA, the CDR3 is TGCGCCAGCAGCCCTCTCTATGGGCCGTGGGAAGAGCAGTACTTC.

This clonotype occurred many times. The chain carries TRBV28 and TRBJ2-7, with 12 bases aligning to TRBD1. Per the germline V gene, CDR1 is MDHEN and CDR2 is SYDVKM. The J segment lost 7 bases and the V segment lost 8 bases, leaving 9 bases of the junction unmatched. This CDR3 has 14 residues. The CDR3 DNA is TGTGCCAGCCGGCAGGGACAGGGGGCGCGGGAGCAGTACTTC. Encoded protein: CASRQGQGAREQYF.

The V call is TRBV25-1, the J call TRBJ2-5; weak D call: TRBD1 (6 bases). The V gene lost 8 bases and the J gene lost 2 bases, with 15 bases spanning the gap. This CDR3 contains 14 residues. Germline V gene sequence: CDR1 MGHDK, CDR2 SYGVNS. CDR3 protein: CASGLEGVQETQYF. The CDR3 region has the DNA TGTGCCAGCGGCCTTGAGGGGGTTCAAGAGACCCAGTACTTC.

The chain carries TRBV11-2 and TRBJ2-7, with TRBD1 as a possible D gene (6 bases). The CDR3 spans 14 residues. Trimming pared 7 bases from V and 1 base from J, leaving 14 bases between. Germline V gene data show CDR1 as SGHAT and CDR2 as FQNNGV. CDR3 nucleotide sequence: TGTGCCAGCACTCTGGACAGAATATCCTACGAGCAGTACTTC. It specifies CASTLDRISYEQYF.

Only a few counts were recorded for this clonotype. The rearrangement links TRBV9 to TRBJ1-1; possible D gene TRBD1, 5 bases. Trimming removed 2 bases at V and 4 bases at J, with 15 bases between. CDR1 is SGDLS and CDR2 is YYNGEE in the germline V gene. The CDR3 extends over 15 amino acids. This CDR3 is CASSVQSQGGTEAFF. The CDR3 DNA follows: TGTGCCAGCAGCGTCCAATCCCAGGGTGGCACTGAAGCTTTCTTT.

This clonotype occurred many times. V gene TRBV20-1 combines with J gene TRBJ2-5, with D possibly matching TRBD1 (6 bases). The germline CDR1 and CDR2 sequences are DFQATT and SNEGSKA (reference sequence). This CDR3 is built from 13 residues. V lost 5 bases and J lost 1, with 11 bases in between. The CDR3 DNA reads as TGCAGTGCTTATAAAGGGGGCCAAGAGACCCAGTACTTC. Encoded protein: CSAYKGGQETQYF.

Regarding this clonotype: This likely came from a read error, as a far larger clone is one base away. The chain is built from TRBV27 and TRBJ1-4; tentative D call: TRBD1 (6 bases). Germline V gives CDR1 MNHEY, CDR2 SMNVEV (reference sequence). Between the trimmed V and J ends, which lost 5 bases and 0 bases, there was a span of 16 bases. The CDR3 covers 17 residues. The CDR3 sequence: CASSLGHYVATNEKLFF. The CDR3 region has the DNA TGTGCCAGCAGTCTGGGACACTATGTTGCAACTAATGAAAAACTGTTTTTT.

This sequence joins TRBV5-8 and TRBJ2-5; possibly TRBD2 for D (7 bases). Germline V gene lookup returns CDR1 SGHTS and CDR2 YDEGEE. The V and J ends lost 0 bases and 5 bases respectively, with 17 bases between them. The CDR3 sequence is 16 residues long. CDR3 sequence: CASSLVAAKGGETQYF. In DNA, the CDR3 is TGTGCCAGCAGCTTGGTTGCGGCGAAGGGGGGGGAGACCCAGTACTTC.

This clonotype was picked up many times. The chain joins TRBV28 to TRBJ2-7; 7 nucleotides align to TRBD2. Per the germline V gene, CDR1 is MDHEN and CDR2 is SYDVKM. V gave up 7 bases and J gave up 0 bases; unmatched junction bases: 12. The CDR3 totals 16 residues. For the CDR3, the DNA is TGTGCCAGCAAATCGATAGCGGGTGGGCTCTCCTACGAGCAGTACTTC. This codes for CASKSIAGGLSYEQYF.

The chain employs TRBV30 and TRBJ2-3, with TRBD1 as a possible D gene (6 bases). The germline V and J ends were trimmed by 0 bases and 5 bases, with 6 bases remaining between them. CDR1 and CDR2 (germline): GTSNPN, SVGIG (reference sequence). The CDR3 is made up of 12 amino acids. The CDR3 spells CAWSVGGDTQYF. Here the CDR3 DNA reads TGTGCCTGGAGTGTAGGGGGAGATACGCAGTATTTT.

This chain connects TRBV7-3 to TRBJ1-5; 8 nucleotides agree with TRBD1. V dropped 4 bases and J dropped 2; count of bases not matched to a gene: 7. The CDR3 is 16 residues long. Germline V gene data show CDR1 as SGHTA and CDR2 as FQGTGA. The CDR3: CASSSDRGKGNQPQHF. Here the CDR3 DNA reads TGTGCCAGCAGCTCCGACAGGGGAAAGGGCAATCAGCCCCAGCATTTT.

The gene calls are TRBV5-1 and TRBJ1-1, with D maybe TRBD1 (5 bases). V was clipped by 2 bases and J by 8 bases, with 13 bases between them. CDR3 length equals 13 residues. Per the germline V gene, CDR1 is SGHRS and CDR2 is YFSETQ. The CDR3 is CASSFGGGGEAFF. The CDR3 DNA sequence: TGCGCCAGCAGCTTCGGTGGGGGGGGAGAAGCTTTCTTT.

The chain employs TRBV12-3 or TRBV12-4 and TRBJ1-3; no firm D call. The ends were cut back, 7 bases at V and 4 bases at J, with 8 bases in the middle. The CDR3 is 12 amino acids. The CDR3 region has the DNA TGTGCCAGCACCTCAGACGGAAACACCATATATTTT. It encodes CASTSDGNTIYF.

The CDR3 region is CSAPWLAGGGEQFF. The CDR3 coding sequence is TGCAGTGCTCCTTGGCTAGCGGGAGGGGGTGAGCAGTTCTTC. V usage is TRBV20-1 and J usage is TRBJ2-1, with 12 bases fitting TRBD2. V lost 5 bases and J lost 9; bases outside the gene matches: 8. This CDR3 contains 14 residues. Germline CDR1 is DFQATT and CDR2 is SNEGSKA (reference sequence).

The chain links TRBV27 to TRBJ2-7; 7 nucleotides match TRBD2. Trimming cost V 5 bases and J 5 bases; bases outside gene matches: 9. The germline gives CDR1 MNHEY, CDR2 SMNVEV (reference sequence). The length of the CDR3 is 14 residues. The CDR3 loop is CASSPRGSNHEQYF. DNA of the CDR3: TGTGCCAGCAGTCCCCGCGGGAGTAATCACGAGCAGTACTTC.

DNA of the CDR3: TGCGCCAGCAGCTTGAAAAGGGGAGATGAGCAGTACTTC. Translated, it gives CASSLKRGDEQYF. The genes are TRBV5-1 and TRBJ2-7; D could derive from TRBD1 or TRBD2 (5 bases each). Trimming pared 1 base from V and 7 bases from J, leaving 12 bases between. The germline V gene encodes CDR1 SGHRS and CDR2 YFSETQ. The CDR3 has 13 residues.